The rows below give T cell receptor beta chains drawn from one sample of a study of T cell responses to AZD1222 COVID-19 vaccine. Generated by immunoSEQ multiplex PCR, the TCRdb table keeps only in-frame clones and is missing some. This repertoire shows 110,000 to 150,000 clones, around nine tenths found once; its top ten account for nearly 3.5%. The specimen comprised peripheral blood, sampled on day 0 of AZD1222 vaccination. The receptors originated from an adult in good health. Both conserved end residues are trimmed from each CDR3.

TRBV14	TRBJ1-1	ASSQERGRVHTEAF
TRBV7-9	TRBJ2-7	ASSLNGYEQY
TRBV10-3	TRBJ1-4	AISRQWDEKLF
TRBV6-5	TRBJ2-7	ASSYFGSGSWDEQY
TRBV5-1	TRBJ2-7	ASSLSRGGDYEQY
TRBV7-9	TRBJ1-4	ASSLRGSEKLF
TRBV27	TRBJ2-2	ATSPFLADGTGELF
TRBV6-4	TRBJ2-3	ASSDDAGSTDTQY
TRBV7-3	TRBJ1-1	ASSLESGNTEAF
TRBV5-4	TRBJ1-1	ASSSILKGSVEAF
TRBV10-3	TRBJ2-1	AISARPGTTDNEQF
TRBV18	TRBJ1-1	ASSPSRLGDTEAF
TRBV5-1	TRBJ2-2	ASGSGQANTGELF
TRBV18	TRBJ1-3	ASPPCHRQSGNTIY
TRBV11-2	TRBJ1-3	ASSPVQGVAGNTIY
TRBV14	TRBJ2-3	ASSQTYTQY
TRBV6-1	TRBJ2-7	ASSEAGGQHYEQY
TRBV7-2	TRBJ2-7	ASSQILAGGEQY
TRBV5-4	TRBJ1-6	ASSFQGWDNSPLH
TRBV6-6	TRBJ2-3	ASSYPQVGTDTQY
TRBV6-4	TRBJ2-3	ASSDLVGGPDTQY
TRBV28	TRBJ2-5	ASSHGGQRQETQY
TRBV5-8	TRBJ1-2	ASSYDGLANYGYT
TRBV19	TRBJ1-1	ASSIDRGSNTEAF
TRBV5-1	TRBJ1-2	ASSLDGGGGYGYT
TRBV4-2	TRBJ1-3	ASSQVGGAVGNTIY
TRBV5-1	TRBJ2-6	ASSFQGSGANVLT
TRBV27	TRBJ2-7	ASSPLAGSSYEQY
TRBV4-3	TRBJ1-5	ASSQDRGTDYQPQH
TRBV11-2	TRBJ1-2	ASSLVRPGVT
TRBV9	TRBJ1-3	ASSVGEVSGNTIY
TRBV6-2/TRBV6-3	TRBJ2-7	ASSPGTSSYEQY
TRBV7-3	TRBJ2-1	ASSPGGQLNEQF
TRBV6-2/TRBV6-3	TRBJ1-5	ASSPTGRQPQH
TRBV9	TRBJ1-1	ASSVDRDTEAF
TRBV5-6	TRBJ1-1	ASSSQGYYTEAF
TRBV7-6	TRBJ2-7	ASSLVGVRTGEQY
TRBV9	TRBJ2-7	ASSPDRSYEQY
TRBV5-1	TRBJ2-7	ASSLGRSHYEQY
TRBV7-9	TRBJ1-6	ASSLSGDGRGSPLH
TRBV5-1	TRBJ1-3	ASSLDRGLSGNTIY
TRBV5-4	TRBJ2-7	ASSFQYEQY
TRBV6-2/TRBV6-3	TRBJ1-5	ASSYRGPSNQPQH
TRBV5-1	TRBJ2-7	ASSPGVGQVSYEQY
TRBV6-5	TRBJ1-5	ASSNKGFNQPQH
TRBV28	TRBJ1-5	AHRGSNQPQH
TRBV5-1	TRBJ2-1	ASSLATGTGHNEQF
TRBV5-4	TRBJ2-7	ASSFPGQGVEQY
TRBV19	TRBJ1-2	ASSIVGDVGYT
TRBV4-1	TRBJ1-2	ASGGTGRIYGYT
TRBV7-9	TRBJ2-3	ASSPKREPRQY
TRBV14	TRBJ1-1	ASSQDLTRGREAF
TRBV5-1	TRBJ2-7	ASRGLAGGHDEQY
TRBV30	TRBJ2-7	AHNTGTTTYEQY
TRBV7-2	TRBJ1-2	ASSVGQGPSYGYT
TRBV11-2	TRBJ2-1	ASSPKGVEQF
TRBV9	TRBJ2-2	ASSEDSPGELF
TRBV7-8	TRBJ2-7	ASSFKTYEQY